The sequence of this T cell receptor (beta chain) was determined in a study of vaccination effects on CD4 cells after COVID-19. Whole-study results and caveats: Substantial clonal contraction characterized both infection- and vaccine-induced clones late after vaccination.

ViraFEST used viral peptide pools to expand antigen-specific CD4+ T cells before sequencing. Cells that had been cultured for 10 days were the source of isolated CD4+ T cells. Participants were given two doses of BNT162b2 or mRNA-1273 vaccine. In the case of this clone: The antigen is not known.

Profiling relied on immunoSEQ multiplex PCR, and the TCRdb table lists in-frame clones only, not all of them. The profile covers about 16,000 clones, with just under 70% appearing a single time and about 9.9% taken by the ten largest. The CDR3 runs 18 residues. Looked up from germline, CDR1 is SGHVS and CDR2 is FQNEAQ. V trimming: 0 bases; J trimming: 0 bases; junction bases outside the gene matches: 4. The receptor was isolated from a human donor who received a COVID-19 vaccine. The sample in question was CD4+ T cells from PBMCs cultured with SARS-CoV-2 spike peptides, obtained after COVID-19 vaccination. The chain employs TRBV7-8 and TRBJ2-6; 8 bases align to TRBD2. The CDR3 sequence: CASSLAGGRNSGANVLTF. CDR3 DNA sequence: TGTGCCAGCAGCTTAGCGGGCGGGAGGAACTCTGGGGCCAACGTCCTGACTTTC.